The 8 T cell receptor beta chains below come from one sample, sequenced in a study of blood T cell repertoires in COVID-19. Profiled with immunoSEQ multiplex PCR; TCRdb holds only in-frame clones, not every one. The sample consists of around 310,000 clones, around 90% of them appearing once. The material sequenced was peripheral blood. The receptor set was obtained from a middle-aged woman with COVID-19, enrolled during active disease.

V is TRBV10-3 and J is TRBJ1-2, with a tentative D call TRBD1 (6 bases). Trimming pared 7 bases from V and 3 bases from J, leaving 27 bases between. CDR1 and CDR2 (germline): ENHRY, SYGVKD. The CDR3 is made up of 18 amino acids. In DNA, the CDR3 is TGTGCCATCAACCTGATGGGGCCGGCGGGGGCGTCTGACTATGGCTACACCTTC. Protein: CAINLMGPAGASDYGYTF.

The rearrangement uses TRBV3-1 (or the pseudogene TRBV3-2) and TRBJ2-7, with 12 bases fitting TRBD2. The V gene end was trimmed by 4 bases and the J gene end by 5 bases; junction bases not matched to a gene: 6. Germline V gene sequence: CDR1 LGHDT, CDR2 YNNKEL (reference sequence). The CDR3 consists of 15 residues. Here the CDR3 reads CASSPLAGGLNEQYF. The CDR3 nucleotides are TGTGCCAGCAGCCCTCTAGCGGGGGGGCTGAACGAGCAGTACTTC.

This chain links TRBV13 with TRBJ2-1, with TRBD2 matching 11 bases. Trimming at V came to 4 bases and at J to 9 bases, leaving 14 bases not matched to a gene. The V gene's germline CDR1 is PRHDT and CDR2 FYEKMQ (reference sequence). This CDR3 is 17 amino acids long. The CDR3 loop is CASSSRTSGLRVGEQFF. The CDR3 DNA reads as TGTGCCAGCAGCTCTAGGACTAGCGGGCTCAGGGTGGGTGAGCAGTTCTTC.

The genes are TRBV2 and TRBJ2-7, with 7 bases aligning to TRBD1. Per the germline V gene, CDR1 is SNHLY and CDR2 is FYNNEI. With 3 bases clipped from V and 7 bases from J, the junction kept 9 bases outside the gene matches. The length of the CDR3 is 14 residues. CDR3 in DNA: TGTGCCAGCAGTGACAAGGGGGCGCCGGGAGAGCAGTACTTC. The encoded protein is CASSDKGAPGEQYF. Filled out from reference TRBV2 and TRBJ2-7, the complete variable domain reads EPEVTQTPSHQVTQMGQEVILRCVPISNHLYFYWYRQILGQKVEFLVSFYNNEISEKSEIFDDQFSVERPDGSNFTLKIRSTKLEDSAMYFCASSDKGAPGEQYFGPGTRLTVT.

V is TRBV25-1 and J is TRBJ1-2; D is undetermined. Per germline, CDR1 MGHDK and CDR2 SYGVNS. V was shortened by 6 bases and J by 7 bases, with 15 bases between the two germline ends. This CDR3 is built from 13 residues. CDR3 in amino acids: CASSHNPFSGYTF. The CDR3 DNA is TGTGCCAGCAGCCACAATCCCTTCAGTGGCTACACCTTC.

This sequence joins TRBV2 and TRBJ1-2; 7 positions match TRBD1. With V trimmed by 2 bases and J by 3 bases, 12 bases remained unmatched. Per germline, CDR1 SNHLY and CDR2 FYNNEI. The CDR3 length is 17 residues. The CDR3: CASSERIRAGGHYGYTF. As DNA, the CDR3 is TGTGCCAGCAGTGAAAGGATCAGGGCAGGGGGGCACTATGGCTACACCTTC.

A single count supports this clone. The chain joins TRBV7-2 to TRBJ1-1; tentative D call: TRBD1 (5 bases). Germline CDR1 and CDR2: SGHTA and FQGNSA. Trimming shortened V by 1 base and J by 6 bases, and 9 bases separated the two germline ends. This CDR3 region has 13 residues. CDR3 region: CASSLGGVAEAFF. As DNA, the CDR3 is TGTGCCAGCAGCTTAGGGGGGGTGGCTGAAGCTTTCTTT.

This clone was recorded only once. The chain carries TRBV28 and TRBJ2-2; 11 nucleotides match TRBD2. V dropped 5 bases and J dropped 6; count of bases not matched to a gene: 8. The CDR3 spans 16 residues. The germline CDR1 and CDR2 sequences are MDHEN and SYDVKM. CDR3 DNA sequence: TGTGCCAGCAGTACCGTAGCGGGGGGGCCGCCCGGGGAGCTGTTTTTT. It is translated as CASSTVAGGPPGELFF.